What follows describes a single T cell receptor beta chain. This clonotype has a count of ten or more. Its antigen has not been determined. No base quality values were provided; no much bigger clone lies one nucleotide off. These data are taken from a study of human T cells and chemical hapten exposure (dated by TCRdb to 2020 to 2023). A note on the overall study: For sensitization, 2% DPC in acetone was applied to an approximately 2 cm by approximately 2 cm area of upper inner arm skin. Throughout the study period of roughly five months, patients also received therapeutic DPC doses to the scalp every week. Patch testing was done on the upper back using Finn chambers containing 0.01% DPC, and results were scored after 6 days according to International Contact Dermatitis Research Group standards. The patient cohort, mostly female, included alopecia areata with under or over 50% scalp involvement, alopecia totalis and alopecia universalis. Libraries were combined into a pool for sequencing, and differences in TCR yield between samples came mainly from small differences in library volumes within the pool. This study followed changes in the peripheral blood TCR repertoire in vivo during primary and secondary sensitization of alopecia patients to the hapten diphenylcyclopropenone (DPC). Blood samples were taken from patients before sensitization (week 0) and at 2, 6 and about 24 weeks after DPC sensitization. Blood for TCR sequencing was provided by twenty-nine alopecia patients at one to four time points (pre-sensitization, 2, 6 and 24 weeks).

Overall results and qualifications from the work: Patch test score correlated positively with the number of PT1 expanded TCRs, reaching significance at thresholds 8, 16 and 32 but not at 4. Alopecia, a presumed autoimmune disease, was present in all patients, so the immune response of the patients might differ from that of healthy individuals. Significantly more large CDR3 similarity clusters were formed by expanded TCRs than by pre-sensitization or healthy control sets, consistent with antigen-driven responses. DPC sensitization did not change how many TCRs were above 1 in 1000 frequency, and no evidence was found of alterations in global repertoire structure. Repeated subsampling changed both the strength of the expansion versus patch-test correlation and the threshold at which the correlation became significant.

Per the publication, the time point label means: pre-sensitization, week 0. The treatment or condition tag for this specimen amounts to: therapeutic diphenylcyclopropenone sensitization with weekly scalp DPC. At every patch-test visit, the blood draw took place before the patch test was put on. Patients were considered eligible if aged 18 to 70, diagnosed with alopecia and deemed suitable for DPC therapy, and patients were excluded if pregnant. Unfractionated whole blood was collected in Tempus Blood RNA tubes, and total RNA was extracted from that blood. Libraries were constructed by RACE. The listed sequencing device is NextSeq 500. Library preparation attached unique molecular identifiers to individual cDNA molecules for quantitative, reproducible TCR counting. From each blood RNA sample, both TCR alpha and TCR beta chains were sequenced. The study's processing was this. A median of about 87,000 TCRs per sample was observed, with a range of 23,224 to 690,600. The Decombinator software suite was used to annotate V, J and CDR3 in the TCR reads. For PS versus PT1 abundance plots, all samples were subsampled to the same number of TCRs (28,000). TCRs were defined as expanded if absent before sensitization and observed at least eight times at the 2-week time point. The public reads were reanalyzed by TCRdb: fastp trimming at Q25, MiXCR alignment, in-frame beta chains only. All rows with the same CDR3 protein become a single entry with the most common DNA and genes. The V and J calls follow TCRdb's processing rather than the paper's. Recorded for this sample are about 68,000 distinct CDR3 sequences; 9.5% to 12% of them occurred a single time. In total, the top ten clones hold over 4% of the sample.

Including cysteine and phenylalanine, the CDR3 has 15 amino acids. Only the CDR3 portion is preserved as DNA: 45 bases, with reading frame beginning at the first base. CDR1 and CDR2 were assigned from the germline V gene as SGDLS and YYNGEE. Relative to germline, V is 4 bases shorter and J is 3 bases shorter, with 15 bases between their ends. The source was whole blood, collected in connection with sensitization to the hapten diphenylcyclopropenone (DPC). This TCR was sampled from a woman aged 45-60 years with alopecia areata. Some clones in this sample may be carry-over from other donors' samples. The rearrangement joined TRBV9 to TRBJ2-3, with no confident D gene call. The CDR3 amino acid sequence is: CASSPLEGATDTQYF. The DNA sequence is TGTGCCAGCAGCCCCCTCGAAGGAGCAACAGATACGCAGTATTTT.